The 18 T cell receptor beta chains listed next were all sequenced from one sample in a study of Graves' ophthalmopathy and Graves' hyperthyroidism. Amplification targeted the TCR beta CDR3 regions, with RNA transcripts as the source material. First-round RT-PCR relied on HTBI primers, and a second-round multiplex PCR came next. TCRdb reprocessed the multiplex PCR reads via MiXCR and lists one record per CDR3 protein. The sample has around 670,000 distinct CDR3 sequences; 40% are singletons. Sequenced material: peripheral blood. The receptors were sampled from an adult man with Graves' ophthalmopathy.

This clonotype has a handful of counts. This chain uses TRBV11-2 with TRBJ1-1; perhaps TRBD1 as D (6 bases). With 1 base removed from V and 4 bases from J, the gap between germline ends came to 13 bases. The germline gives CDR1 SGHAT, CDR2 FQNNGV. This CDR3 spans 15 amino acids. In DNA form, the CDR3 reads TGTGCCAGCAGCTTAGGAGCAGGGGCGGGCACTGAAGCTTTCTTT. This encodes CASSLGAGAGTEAFF.

CDR3 in amino acids: CASSELLTSRDYEQYF. The CDR3 nucleotides read TGTGCCAGCAGTGAACTCCTAACTAGCCGGGACTACGAGCAGTACTTC. The chain has TRBV6-5 and TRBJ2-7; D is perhaps TRBD2 (6 bases). Germline CDR1 reads MNHEY; CDR2 reads SVGAGI. The V and J ends lost 5 bases and 3 bases respectively, with 20 bases between them. The length of the CDR3 is 16 residues.

The chain joins TRBV7-9 to TRBJ2-3, with 7 bases that match TRBD1. With 1 base clipped from V and 1 base from J, the junction kept 8 bases outside the gene matches. The germline V gene encodes CDR1 SEHNR and CDR2 FQNEAQ (reference sequence). The CDR3 runs to 17 residues. The CDR3 DNA is TGTGCCAGCAGCTTAGTGGGGACAGTCCCACGCACAGATACGCAGTATTTT. Residues: CASSLVGTVPRTDTQYF.

This clonotype is a singleton in its sample. The rearrangement links TRBV25-1 to TRBJ2-2, with D tentatively TRBD2 (5 bases). Germline lookup yields CDR1 MGHDK and CDR2 SYGVNS. Trimming took 6 bases from V and 1 from J, leaving 18 bases between them. This CDR3 has 17 residues. CDR3 nucleotides: TGTGCCAGCAGCCCACCTTCGAGCGGCCTGAACACCGGGGAGCTGTTTTTT. Amino acids: CASSPPSSGLNTGELFF.

This clonotype was recorded a few times. The rearrangement links TRBV5-1 to TRBJ2-5; D unresolved. Trimming removed 0 bases from V and 4 bases from J, with 10 bases in between. The CDR3 loop spans 14 amino acids. Germline-derived CDR1 and CDR2 are SGHRS and YFSETQ. The CDR3 DNA follows: TGCGCCAGCAGCTTGGGAACAGCCCGAGAGACCCAGTACTTC. Its translation: CASSLGTARETQYF.

This clonotype was seen a few times. The chain couples TRBV7-2 to TRBJ1-2; weak D call: TRBD1 (6 bases). Germline loops: CDR1 SGHTA, CDR2 FQGNSA. The length of the CDR3 is 15 residues. Trimming took 5 bases from V and 8 from J, leaving 21 bases between them. The CDR3 region is CASSQGSQGQGGYTF. The CDR3 bases are TGTGCCAGCAGCCAAGGTTCACAGGGTCAAGGGGGCTACACCTTC.

This clonotype was seen at least ten times. This rearrangement joins TRBV7-9 to TRBJ2-5; D ambiguous. There are 11 residues in the CDR3. Deletions cut 6 bases from V and 3 bases from J, with 5 bases between. Germline V gene sequence: CDR1 SEHNR, CDR2 FQNEAQ (reference sequence). Written as DNA, the CDR3 is TGTGCCAGCAGGATCGAAGAGACCCAGTACTTC. Its protein product is CASRIEETQYF.

This clonotype was picked up a small number of times. This CDR3 is CASSLGGDRGSYGYTF. The CDR3 nucleotides read TGTGCCAGCAGCTTAGGGGGAGACAGGGGCTCCTATGGCTACACCTTC. The chain couples TRBV7-9 to TRBJ1-2; TRBD1 agrees at 8 bases. The J segment lost 4 bases and the V segment lost 1 base, leaving 8 bases of the junction unmatched. Germline V gives CDR1 SEHNR, CDR2 FQNEAQ (reference sequence). The CDR3 has 16 residues.

The chain carries TRBV24-1 and TRBJ2-1, with D perhaps matching TRBD1 (5 bases). Germline V gene sequence: CDR1 KGHDR, CDR2 SFDVKD. Trimming removed 4 bases at V and 7 bases at J, with 10 bases between. This CDR3 is built from 13 residues. This CDR3 is CATSDTGANEQFF. The CDR3 DNA sequence: TGTGCCACCAGTGACACAGGTGCGAATGAGCAGTTCTTC.

The chain couples TRBV29-1 to TRBJ1-4, with a weak D call TRBD1 (5 bases). From germline, CDR1 is SQVTM and CDR2 ANQGSEA. Between the trimmed V and J ends, which lost 6 bases and 8 bases, there was a span of 13 bases. The CDR3 has 12 amino acids. CDR3 residues: CSVDTSGEKLFF. As DNA, the CDR3 is TGCAGCGTGGACACTTCTGGGGAAAAACTGTTTTTT. Complete variable domain (other parts from reference TRBV29-1 and TRBJ1-4): SAVISQKPSRDICQRGTSLTIQCQVDSQVTMMFWYRQQPGQSLTLIATANQGSEATYESGFVIDKFPISRPNLTFSTLTVSNMSPEDSSIYLCSVDTSGEKLFFGSGTQLSVL.

V usage is TRBV14 and J usage is TRBJ2-7, with 7 nucleotides matching TRBD1. Trimming cost V 4 bases and J 2 bases; bases outside gene matches: 5. Germline CDR1 is SGHDN and CDR2 is FVKESK. CDR3 length: 14 amino acids. The CDR3 DNA reads TGTGCCAGCAGCCGCACAGGGGCCACCTACGAGCAGTACTTC. It translates to CASSRTGATYEQYF.

This clonotype occurred many times. The J gene is TRBJ2-2, the V gene TRBV10-3; D call uncertain. The germline V and J ends were trimmed by 4 bases and 4 bases, with 7 bases remaining between them. Germline V lookup: CDR1 ENHRY, CDR2 SYGVKD. The CDR3 is 13 amino acids. CDR3 residues: CAISGAITGELFF. The CDR3 nucleotides are TGTGCCATCAGTGGGGCGATCACCGGGGAGCTGTTTTTT.

On this clonotype itself: This clone may be a read error of a much larger clone one base away. The CDR3 protein is CAGSQEVGNTGELFF. CDR3 sequence (DNA): TGTGCTGGCAGCCAAGAGGTGGGGAACACCGGGGAGCTGTTTTTT. The genes are TRBV7-6 and TRBJ2-2; D uncertain. The V gene's germline CDR1 is SGHVS and CDR2 FNYEAQ. This CDR3 contains 15 residues.

The V gene is TRBV14, the J gene TRBJ2-5; D gene ambiguous. Germline CDR1 SGHDN, CDR2 FVKESK. V was cut by 6 bases and J by 8 bases, with 7 bases left in between. The CDR3 contains 10 residues. The DNA for the CDR3 is TGTGCCAGCAGGCCAAGAACCCAGTACTTC. Residues: CASRPRTQYF.

This clonotype was seen once. The junction differs from germline at one of its ends, possibly a read error. This chain links TRBV10-2 with TRBJ2-7; no firm D call. The CDR3 consists of 17 residues. CDR1 and CDR2 (germline): WSHSY, SAAADI. The CDR3 spells CASRQKVALKGIYEQYF. The CDR3 DNA reads TGTGCCAGCAGGCAAAAGGTTGCCCTCAAGGGCATCTACGAGCAGTACTTC.

V and J are TRBV11-1 and TRBJ2-2; D gene uncertain. Trimming stripped 5 bases from V and 1 base from J, with 14 bases between. Germline values: CDR1 SGHAT, CDR2 FQDESV (reference sequence). The CDR3 has 16 amino acids. CDR3 sequence: CASSQGYTWNTGELFF. Written as DNA, the CDR3 is TGTGCCAGCAGCCAAGGGTACACTTGGAACACCGGGGAGCTGTTTTTT.

As to this clonotype: A much bigger clone sits one base away, suggesting this may be a read error. CDR3 region: CASSVEGGVTEAFF. CDR3 coding DNA: TGTGCCAGCAGCGTAGAAGGGGGCGTCACTGAAGCTTTCTTT. The J gene is TRBJ1-1, the V gene TRBV9, with 7 bases that match TRBD1. CDR1 and CDR2 from the germline V gene are SGDLS and YYNGEE. This CDR3 has 14 residues. V was clipped by 0 bases and J by 4 bases; unmatched bases: 3.

The gene calls are TRBV29-1 and TRBJ2-5; possible D gene TRBD1, 6 bases. The CDR3 is made up of 12 amino acids. V was clipped by 3 bases and J by 5 bases, with 10 bases between them. Germline V gene sequence: CDR1 SQVTM, CDR2 ANQGSEA. CDR3 protein: CSVDAQGETQYF. The CDR3 bases are TGCAGCGTTGACGCACAGGGTGAGACCCAGTACTTC.